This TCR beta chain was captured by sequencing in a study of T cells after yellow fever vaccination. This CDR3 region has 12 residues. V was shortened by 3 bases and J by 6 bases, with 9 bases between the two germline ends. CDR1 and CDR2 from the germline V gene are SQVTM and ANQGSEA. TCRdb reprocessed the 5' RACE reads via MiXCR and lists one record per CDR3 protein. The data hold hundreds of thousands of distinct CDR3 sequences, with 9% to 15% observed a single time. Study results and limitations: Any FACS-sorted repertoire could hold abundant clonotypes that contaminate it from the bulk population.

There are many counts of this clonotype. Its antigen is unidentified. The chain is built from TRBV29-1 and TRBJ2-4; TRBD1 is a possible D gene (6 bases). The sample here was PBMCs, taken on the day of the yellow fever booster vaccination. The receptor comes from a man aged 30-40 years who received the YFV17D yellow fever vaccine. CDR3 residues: CSVDTGSNIQYF. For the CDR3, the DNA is TGCAGCGTTGATACAGGGTCAAACATTCAGTACTTC.